The present T cell receptor beta chain was sequenced within a study of OX40 agonist ivuxolimab in advanced cancers. Study-level background: The treatment was a fully human IgG2 OX40 agonist, ivuxolimab.

Study-level results: Which antigen the expanded peripheral T cells recognized is unknown. Compared with others, partial responders at 0.1-3.0 mg/kg displayed clonal expansion among the lowest.

This table comes from immunoSEQ multiplex PCR, and its TCRdb copy is limited to in-frame clones, with some not included. The sample has some 75,000 clones; 65% to 90% are singletons. As for this clone: Its matching antigen is unknown.

The clonotype comes from an adult with an advanced solid tumor such as melanoma, head and neck, liver or kidney cancer. Here the sequenced sample was CD4+ or CD8+ T cells sorted from blood, taken in a trial of the OX40 agonist ivuxolimab.

In DNA, the CDR3 is TGTGCCAGCAGCCAAGACAGGGGGCGCTACGAGCAGTACTTC. It translates to CASSQDRGRYEQYF. V is TRBV11-2 and J is TRBJ2-7, with 10 bases that match TRBD1. With 5 bases clipped from V and 3 bases from J, the junction kept 4 bases outside the gene matches. Germline V gene sequence: CDR1 SGHAT, CDR2 FQNNGV. CDR3 length: 14 residues. The full variable domain, its missing parts supplied by reference TRBV11-2 and TRBJ2-7, is EAGVAQSPRYKIIEKRQSVAFWCNPISGHATLYWYQQILGQGPKLLIQFQNNGVVDDSQLPKDRFSAERLKGVDSTLKIQPAKLEDSAVYLCASSQDRGRYEQYFGPGTRLTVT.